This T cell receptor beta chain was captured in a study of blood T cells in healthy people across ages. As to this clonotype: What it binds is not known.

Study results and limitations: Long-lived donors exceeded aged donors in naive CD4+ cells and diversity.

The sample providers were healthy Caucasian people from Russia, aged roughly 6 to 95. Germline values: CDR1 SGHVS, CDR2 FQNEAQ. V lost 4 bases to trimming and J lost 5 bases; unmatched junction nucleotides: 9. This CDR3 is built from 15 residues. A second 7 to 11 cycle PCR used barcoded and J-beta primers. TCRdb redid the calling of the 5' RACE reads with MiXCR, one entry per CDR3 protein. The data show approximately 490,000 distinct CDR3 sequences, with around 24% seen just once and just under 9% held by the top ten. This sample also belongs to another study, concerning T cells of mothers and their children. As that study records: Over 9.5 million reads per mother and 2.5 million to 3 million per child were obtained. T cell clones that were persistent and microchimeric went undetected.

This receptor was identified in a boy aged 5-17 years in good health. The rearrangement links TRBV7-8 to TRBJ2-7; 9 bases line up with TRBD1. Input material: blood. The CDR3 sequence: CASSSRRDRAHEQYF. The CDR3 DNA is TGTGCCAGCAGCTCCCGGCGGGACAGGGCCCACGAGCAGTACTTC.